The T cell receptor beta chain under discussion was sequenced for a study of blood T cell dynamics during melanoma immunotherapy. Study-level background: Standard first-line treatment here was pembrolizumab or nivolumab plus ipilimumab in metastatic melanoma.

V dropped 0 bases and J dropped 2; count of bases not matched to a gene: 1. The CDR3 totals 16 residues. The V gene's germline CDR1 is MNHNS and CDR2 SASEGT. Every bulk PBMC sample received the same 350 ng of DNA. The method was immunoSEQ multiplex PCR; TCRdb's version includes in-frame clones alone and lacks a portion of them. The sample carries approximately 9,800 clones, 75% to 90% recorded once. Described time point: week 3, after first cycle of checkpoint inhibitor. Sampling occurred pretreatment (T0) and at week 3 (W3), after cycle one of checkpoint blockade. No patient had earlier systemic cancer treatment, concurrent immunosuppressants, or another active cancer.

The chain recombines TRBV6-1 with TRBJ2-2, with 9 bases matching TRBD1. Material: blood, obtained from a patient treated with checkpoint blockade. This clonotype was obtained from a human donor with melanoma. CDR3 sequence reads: CASSEATGGNTGELFF. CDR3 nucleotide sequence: TGTGCCAGCAGTGAAGCAACAGGGGGCAACACCGGGGAGCTGTTTTTT.